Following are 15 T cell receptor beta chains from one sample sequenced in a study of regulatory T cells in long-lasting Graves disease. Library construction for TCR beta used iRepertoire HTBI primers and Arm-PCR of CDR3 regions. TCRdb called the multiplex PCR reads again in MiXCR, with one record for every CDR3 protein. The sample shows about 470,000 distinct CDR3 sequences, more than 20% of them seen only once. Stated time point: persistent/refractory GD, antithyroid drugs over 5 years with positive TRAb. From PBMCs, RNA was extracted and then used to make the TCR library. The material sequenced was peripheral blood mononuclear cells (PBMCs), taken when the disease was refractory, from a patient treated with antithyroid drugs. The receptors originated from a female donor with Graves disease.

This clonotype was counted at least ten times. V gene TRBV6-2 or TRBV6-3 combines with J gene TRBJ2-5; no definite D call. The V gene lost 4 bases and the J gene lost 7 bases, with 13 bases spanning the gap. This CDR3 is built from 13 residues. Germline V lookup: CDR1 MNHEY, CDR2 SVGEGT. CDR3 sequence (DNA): TGTGCCAGCAGTTCAGGAGACGAGGTGACCCAGTACTTC. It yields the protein CASSSGDEVTQYF.

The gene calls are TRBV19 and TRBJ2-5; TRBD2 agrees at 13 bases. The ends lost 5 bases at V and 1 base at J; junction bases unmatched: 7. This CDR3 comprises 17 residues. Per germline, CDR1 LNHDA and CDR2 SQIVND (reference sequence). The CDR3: CASSVTSGRDSQETQYF. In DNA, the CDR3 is TGTGCCAGTAGTGTTACTAGCGGGAGGGACTCCCAAGAGACCCAGTACTTC.

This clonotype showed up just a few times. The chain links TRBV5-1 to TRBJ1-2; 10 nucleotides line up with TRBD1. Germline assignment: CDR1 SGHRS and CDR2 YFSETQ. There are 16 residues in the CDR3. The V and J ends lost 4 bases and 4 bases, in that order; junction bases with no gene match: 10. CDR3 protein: CASSQVPGQGIYGYTF. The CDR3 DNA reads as TGCGCCAGCAGCCAGGTCCCGGGACAGGGGATCTATGGCTACACCTTC.

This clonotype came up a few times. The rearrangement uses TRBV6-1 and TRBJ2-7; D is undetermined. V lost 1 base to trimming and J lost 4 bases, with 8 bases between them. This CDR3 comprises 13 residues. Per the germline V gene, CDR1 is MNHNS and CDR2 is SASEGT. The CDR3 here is CASSEVHLYEQYF. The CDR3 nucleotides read TGTGCCAGCAGTGAAGTGCACTTATACGAGCAGTACTTC.

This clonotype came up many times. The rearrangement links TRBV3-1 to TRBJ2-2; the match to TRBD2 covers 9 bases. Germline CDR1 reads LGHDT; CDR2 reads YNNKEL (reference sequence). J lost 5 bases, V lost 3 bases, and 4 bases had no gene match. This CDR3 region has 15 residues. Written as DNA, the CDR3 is TGTGCCAGCAGCCAGACTAGCGGAATAACCGGGGAGCTGTTTTTT. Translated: CASSQTSGITGELFF.

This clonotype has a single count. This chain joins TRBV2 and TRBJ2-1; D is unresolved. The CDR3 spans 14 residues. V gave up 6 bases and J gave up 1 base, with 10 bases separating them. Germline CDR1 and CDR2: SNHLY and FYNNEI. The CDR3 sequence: CASSYGGSYNEQFF. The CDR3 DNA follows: TGTGCCAGCAGCTATGGTGGATCCTACAATGAGCAGTTCTTC. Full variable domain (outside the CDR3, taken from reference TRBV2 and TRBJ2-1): EPEVTQTPSHQVTQMGQEVILRCVPISNHLYFYWYRQILGQKVEFLVSFYNNEISEKSEIFDDQFSVERPDGSNFTLKIRSTKLEDSAMYFCASSYGGSYNEQFFGPGTRLTVL.

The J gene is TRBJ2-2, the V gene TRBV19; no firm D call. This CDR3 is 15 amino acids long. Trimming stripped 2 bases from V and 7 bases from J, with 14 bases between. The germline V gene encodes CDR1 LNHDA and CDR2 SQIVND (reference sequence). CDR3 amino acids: CASSINFGRRGELFF. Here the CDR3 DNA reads TGTGCCAGTAGTATAAATTTCGGACGGCGCGGGGAGCTGTTTTTT.

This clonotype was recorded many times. CDR3 amino acids: CASGIDLRGTQYF. The DNA of the CDR3 is TGTGCCAGCGGGATAGACCTCCGCGGGACCCAGTACTTC. The chain couples TRBV11-3 to TRBJ2-5, with D uncertain. Looked up from germline, CDR1 is SGHNT and CDR2 is YENEEA. The V end lost 8 bases, the J end lost 7 bases, and 17 bases lay between the germline ends. CDR3 length: 13 residues.

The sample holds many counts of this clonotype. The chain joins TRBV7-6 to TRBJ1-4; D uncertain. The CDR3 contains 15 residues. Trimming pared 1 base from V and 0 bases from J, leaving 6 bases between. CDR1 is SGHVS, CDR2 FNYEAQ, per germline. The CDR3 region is CASSLGPTTNEKLFF. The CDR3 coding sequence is TGTGCCAGCAGCTTAGGTCCTACAACTAATGAAAAACTGTTTTTT.

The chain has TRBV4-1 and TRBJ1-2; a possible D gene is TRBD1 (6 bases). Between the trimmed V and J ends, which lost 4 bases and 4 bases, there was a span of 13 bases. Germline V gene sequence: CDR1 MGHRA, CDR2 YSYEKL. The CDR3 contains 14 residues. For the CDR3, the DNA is TGCGCCAGCAGCCCGCAGGGGATTACCTATGGCTACACCTTC. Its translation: CASSPQGITYGYTF.

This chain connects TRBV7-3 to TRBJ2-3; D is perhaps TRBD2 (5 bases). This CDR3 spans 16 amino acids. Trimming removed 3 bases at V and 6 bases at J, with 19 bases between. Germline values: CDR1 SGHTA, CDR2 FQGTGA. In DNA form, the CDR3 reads TGTGCCAGCAGCTTGCTTGACGGGAACCTCGGGGATACGCAGTATTTT. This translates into CASSLLDGNLGDTQYF.

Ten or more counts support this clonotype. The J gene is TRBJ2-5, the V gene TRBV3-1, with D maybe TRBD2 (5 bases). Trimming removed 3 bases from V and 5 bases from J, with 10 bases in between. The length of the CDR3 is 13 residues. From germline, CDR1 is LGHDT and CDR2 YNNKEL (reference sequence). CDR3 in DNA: TGTGCCAGCAGCCATAGTTCGGGGGAGACCCAGTACTTC. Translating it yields CASSHSSGETQYF.

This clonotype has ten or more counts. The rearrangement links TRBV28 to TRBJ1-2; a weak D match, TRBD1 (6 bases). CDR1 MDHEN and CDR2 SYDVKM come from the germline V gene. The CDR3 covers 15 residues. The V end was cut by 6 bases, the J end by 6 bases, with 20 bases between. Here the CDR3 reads CASRPARGSYDGYTF. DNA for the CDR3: TGTGCCAGCAGGCCAGCCAGGGGTTCTTATGATGGCTACACCTTC.

The CDR3 region is CASSLRQPLSSYNSPLHF. CDR3 sequence (DNA): TGTGCCAGCAGCTTGCGACAGCCCCTGAGCTCCTATAATTCACCCCTCCACTTT. The gene calls are TRBV5-6 and TRBJ1-6, with D maybe TRBD1 (5 bases). This CDR3 region has 18 residues. CDR1 SGHDT and CDR2 YYEEEE come from the germline V gene. Trimming took 1 base from V and 0 from J, leaving 14 bases between them. Full variable domain (outside the CDR3, taken from reference TRBV5-6 and TRBJ1-6): DAGVTQSPTHLIKTRGQQVTLRCSPKSGHDTVSWYQQALGQGPQFIFQYYEEEERQRGNFPDRFSGHQFPNYSSELNVNALLLGDSALYLCASSLRQPLSSYNSPLHFGNGTRLTVT.

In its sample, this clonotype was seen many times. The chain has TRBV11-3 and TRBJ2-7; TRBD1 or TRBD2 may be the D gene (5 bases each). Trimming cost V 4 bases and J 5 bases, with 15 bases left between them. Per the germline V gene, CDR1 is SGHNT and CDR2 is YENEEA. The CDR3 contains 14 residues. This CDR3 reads CASSSGTGVNEQYF. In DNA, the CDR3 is TGTGCCAGCAGCTCCGGGACCGGGGTCAACGAGCAGTACTTC.